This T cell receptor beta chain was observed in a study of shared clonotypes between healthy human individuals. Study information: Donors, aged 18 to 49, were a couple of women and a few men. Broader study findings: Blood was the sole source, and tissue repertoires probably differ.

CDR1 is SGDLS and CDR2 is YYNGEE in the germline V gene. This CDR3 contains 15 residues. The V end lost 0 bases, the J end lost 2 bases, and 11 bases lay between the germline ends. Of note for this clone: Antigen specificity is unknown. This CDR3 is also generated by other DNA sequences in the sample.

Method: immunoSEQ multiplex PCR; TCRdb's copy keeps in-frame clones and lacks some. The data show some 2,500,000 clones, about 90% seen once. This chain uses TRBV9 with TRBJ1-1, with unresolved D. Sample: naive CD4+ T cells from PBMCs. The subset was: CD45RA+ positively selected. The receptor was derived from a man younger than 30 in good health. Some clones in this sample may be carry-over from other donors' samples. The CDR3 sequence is CASSVVGQVNTEAFF. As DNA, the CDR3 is TGTGCCAGCAGCGTAGTCGGGCAGGTAAACACTGAAGCTTTCTTT.